The 2 T cell receptor beta chains listed next were all sequenced from one sample in a study of T cell repertoires in cytomegalovirus infection. TCRdb passed the reads through MiXCR, listing each CDR3 protein once. The sample includes 630,000 or so distinct CDR3 sequences, 20% to 25% of them seen just once. Sequencing was done on a sample of CD8+ T cells from PBMCs. These receptors originate from a human donor in good health (CMV status not recorded). Some clones in this sample may be carry-over from other donors' samples.

To note about this clonotype: Possible read error: a much larger clone is one base away. The rearrangement uses TRBV25-1 and TRBJ1-4; D not certain. CDR1 is MGHDK and CDR2 is SYGVNS in the germline V gene. This CDR3 is built from 15 residues. The CDR3 is CTSSVVGWPSEKLFF. For the CDR3, the DNA is TGTACCAGCAGCGTCGTAGGGTGGCCCTCCGAAAAACTGTTTTTT. Full variable domain (outside the CDR3, taken from reference TRBV25-1 and TRBJ1-4): EADIYQTPRYLVIGTGKKITLECSQTMGHDKMYWYQQDPGMELHLIHYSYGVNSTEKGDLSSESTVSRIRTEHFPLTLESARPSHTSQYLCTSSVVGWPSEKLFFGSGTQLSVL.

V usage is TRBV7-2 and J usage is TRBJ2-3; 9 bases are shared with TRBD2. This CDR3 contains 18 residues. With 0 bases clipped from V and 0 bases from J, the junction kept 7 bases outside the gene matches. Germline CDR1 is SGHTA and CDR2 is FQGNSA. In nucleotides, the CDR3 is TGTGCCAGCAGCTTAGCGATGGGTAGCGGGGGTAGCACAGATACGCAGTATTTT. This sequence encodes CASSLAMGSGGSTDTQYF.